This T cell receptor (beta chain) is from a study of regulatory T cells in long-lasting Graves disease. Study outcomes and limitations: The TCR repertoire of persistent Graves' patients was less diverse than that of newly diagnosed ones.

Sequencing libraries for TCR beta were prepared with iRepertoire HTBI primers and Arm-PCR of CDR3 regions. Using its own MiXCR run on the multiplex PCR reads, TCRdb lists one record per CDR3 protein. This sample carries hundreds of thousands of distinct CDR3 sequences, 18% of them seen once, and the ten largest clones take about two fifths. About this clonotype: Its target is unknown.

The CDR3 runs 13 residues. Germline loops: CDR1 MNHEY, CDR2 SVGAGI. The V end was cut by 2 bases, the J end by 7 bases, with 12 bases between. The time point is: newly diagnosed GD, antithyroid drugs for less than 3 months. With RNA extracted from PBMCs as input, the TCR library was made. Patients with Graves' disease were diagnosed by American Thyroid Association guidelines. The sequence derives from a female donor with Graves disease. The chain combines TRBV6-5 with TRBJ2-7; D unresolved. Sequenced material: peripheral blood mononuclear cells (PBMCs), taken at new diagnosis, from a patient treated with antithyroid drugs. In DNA form, the CDR3 reads TGTGCCAGCAGTTACCTCTCGAGTGGGGAGCAGTACTTC. This encodes CASSYLSSGEQYF.